The T cell receptor (beta chain) described here comes from a study of cytomegalovirus exposure and HLA in healthy donors. Primers: 60 Vbeta forward and 13 Jbeta reverse. TCRdb's table, derived via immunoSEQ multiplex PCR, lists solely in-frame clones and lacks some. The sample includes roughly 120,000 clones, about three quarters of them seen just once. Study-wide results and limits: Indistinguishable V segments, including TRBV6-2 and TRBV6-3, were excluded. Most sequenced TCRs were rare (though some public TCRs occurred in many donors).

This clone appeared a single time. Its antigen remains unidentified. There are 13 residues in the CDR3. Germline loops: CDR1 SGHRS, CDR2 YFSETQ. Trimming shortened V by 4 bases and J by 1 base, and 8 bases separated the two germline ends. Although they were nominally healthy when sampled, donors likely had unrecorded immune exposures. Sequencing was carried out using PBMCs. The chain is built from TRBV5-1 and TRBJ2-5, with TRBD1 as a possible D gene (5 bases). This clonotype originated in a woman in her fifties or sixties in good health and CMV-seropositive. The CDR3 bases are TGCGCCAGCAGCAGGGGATCCCAAGAGACCCAGTACTTC. This translates into CASSRGSQETQYF. The whole variable domain, remainder taken from reference TRBV5-1 and TRBJ2-5, is KAGVTQTPRYLIKTRGQQVTLSCSPISGHRSVSWYQQTPGQGLQFLFEYFSETQRNKGNFPGRFSGRQFSNSRSEMNVSTLELGDSALYLCASSRGSQETQYFGPGTRLLVL.